A single sample is the source of the 16 T cell receptor beta chains below, sequenced in a study of blood T cell repertoires in COVID-19 (dated by TCRdb to 2018 to 2021). The library was produced with the immunoSEQ multiplex PCR assay. What TCRdb holds here is the immuneACCESS table cut down to in-frame rearrangements. Part of the clones is not present; checked against another copy, under half of the missing clones reflect an unresolved V gene, and the others are unexplained. The sample contains about 300,000 clones, about 90% of them found a single time. The top ten clonotypes cover about 1.7% of the sample. Sequencing was done on a sample of peripheral blood. These receptors came from a woman aged 30 to 39 with COVID-19, enrolled during active disease.

V and J are TRBV5-1 and TRBJ2-2; D possibly corresponds to TRBD1 (6 bases). Per the germline V gene, CDR1 is SGHRS and CDR2 is YFSETQ. Between the trimmed V and J ends, which lost 0 bases and 5 bases, there was a span of 11 bases. The CDR3 runs to 15 residues. This chain's CDR3 is CASSLAIGGTGELFF. DNA of the CDR3: TGCGCCAGCAGCTTGGCGATAGGGGGTACCGGGGAGCTGTTTTTT.

The chain has TRBV2 and TRBJ2-5; 7 positions match TRBD1. V gave up 10 bases and J gave up 1 base; unmatched junction bases: 24. The CDR3 extends over 19 amino acids. Germline V gene data show CDR1 as SNHLY and CDR2 as FYNNEI. The CDR3 region has the DNA TGTGCCATAACAGGGGTAGCCCTCCGCGGAAGGATTATCCAAGAGACCCAGTACTTC. Protein: CAITGVALRGRIIQETQYF.

This clone was seen a handful of times. The V gene is TRBV4-1, the J gene TRBJ1-1; D call uncertain. Trimming took 4 bases from V and 5 from J, leaving 8 bases between them. CDR1 and CDR2 (germline): MGHRA, YSYEKL. CDR3 length: 12 amino acids. The CDR3 protein is CASSRAGTEAFF. CDR3 coding DNA: TGCGCCAGCAGCCGCGCTGGTACTGAAGCTTTCTTT.

This clone came up once. This chain links TRBV12-3 or TRBV12-4 with TRBJ1-3, with D hard to call. V was shortened by 6 bases and J by 3 bases, with 6 bases between the two germline ends. CDR3 length: 12 amino acids. CDR3 DNA: TGTGCCAGCAGGACTGGTGGAAACACCATATATTTT. Residues: CASRTGGNTIYF.

This clone came up a few times. The V and J genes are TRBV19 and TRBJ2-3; 7 nucleotides line up with TRBD1. J was trimmed by 4 bases and V by 8 bases; bases with no gene match: 9. This CDR3 is 14 amino acids long. Germline CDR1 reads LNHDA; CDR2 reads SQIVND (reference sequence). The CDR3, as DNA: TGTGCCAGTGGAGATACACAGGGGCCAGATACGCAGTATTTT. As protein: CASGDTQGPDTQYF.

The chain couples TRBV4-3 to TRBJ2-7; 8 bases agree with TRBD1. V was clipped by 4 bases and J by 0 bases; unmatched bases: 5. Looked up from germline, CDR1 is LGHNA and CDR2 is YSLEER. The CDR3 consists of 15 residues. As DNA, the CDR3 is TGCGCCAGCAGCCCGGAGGGGACAGGCTCCTACGAGCAGTACTTC. As protein: CASSPEGTGSYEQYF.

V and J are TRBV7-9 and TRBJ1-4; D not certain. Germline CDR1 and CDR2: SEHNR and FQNEAQ (reference sequence). The length of the CDR3 is 14 residues. Trimming cost V 2 bases and J 8 bases, with 12 bases left between them. CDR3 sequence: CASSLFGIGEKLFF. CDR3 DNA: TGTGCCAGCAGCTTATTCGGGATAGGGGAAAAACTGTTTTTT.

V usage is TRBV5-8 and J usage is TRBJ1-5; no clear D. Germline V gene data show CDR1 as SGHTS and CDR2 as YDEGEE. V was pared by 1 base and J by 4 bases, with 6 bases between. This CDR3 is 13 amino acids long. The CDR3 DNA follows: TGTGCCAGCAGCTTGTGGCGGAATCAGCCCCAGCATTTT. Translated: CASSLWRNQPQHF. Supplemented by reference TRBV5-8 and TRBJ1-5, the full variable domain reads EAGVTQSPTHLIKTRGQQATLRCSPISGHTSVYWYQQALGLGLQFLLWYDEGEERNRGNFPPRFSGRQFPNYSSELNVNALELEDSALYLCASSLWRNQPQHFGDGTRLSIL.

The J gene is TRBJ2-4, the V gene TRBV4-2; maybe TRBD2 (6 bases). From germline, CDR1 is LGHNA and CDR2 YNFKEQ. This CDR3 has 16 amino acids. V lost 1 base to trimming and J lost 7 bases, with 17 bases between them. The CDR3 region has the DNA TGTGCCAGCAGCCAAGCCCCTGGCGGGGCGAACAACATTCAGTACTTC. This sequence encodes CASSQAPGGANNIQYF.

The V gene is TRBV7-2, the J gene TRBJ1-5, with 10 positions matching TRBD1. This CDR3 region has 19 residues. Trimming cost V 2 bases and J 7 bases; bases outside gene matches: 17. Germline V gene sequence: CDR1 SGHTA, CDR2 FQGNSA. CDR3 loop: CASSLKREPRQGARQPQHF. The CDR3 nucleotides are TGTGCCAGCAGCTTAAAGAGAGAACCGAGACAGGGGGCCAGGCAGCCCCAGCATTTT.

V is TRBV18 and J is TRBJ2-1, with 8 bases aligning to TRBD2. V dropped 6 bases and J dropped 2; count of bases not matched to a gene: 3. The CDR3 spans 14 residues. The V gene's germline CDR1 is KGHSH and CDR2 LQKENI. CDR3 nucleotide sequence: TGTGCCAGCTCCCGCGGGGGGCCCTACAATGAGCAGTTCTTC. Translated: CASSRGGPYNEQFF.

The rearrangement joins TRBV6-1 to TRBJ1-2, with D maybe TRBD1 (6 bases). This CDR3 spans 14 amino acids. Looked up from germline, CDR1 is MNHNS and CDR2 is SASEGT. Trimming cost V 1 base and J 7 bases, with 13 bases left between them. Here the CDR3 reads CASSEGSQGRGYTF. The CDR3 region has the DNA TGTGCCAGCAGTGAAGGATCCCAGGGGCGTGGCTACACCTTC.

The chain couples TRBV3-1 (or the pseudogene TRBV3-2) to TRBJ2-5, with D possibly matching TRBD2 (6 bases). The CDR3 runs to 13 residues. Germline CDR1 reads LGHDT; CDR2 reads YNNKEL (reference sequence). The V and J ends lost 4 bases and 10 bases respectively, with 16 bases between them. This CDR3 reads CASSLSGEPFQYF. The CDR3 DNA sequence: TGTGCCAGCAGCCTCTCGGGGGAGCCTTTCCAGTACTTC.

In its sample, this clone was seen many times. J is TRBJ2-7 and V is TRBV7-5; TRBD1 reflects the table's D call only, with no check against the DNA. TRBV7-5 is deemed a pseudogene. The CDR3 spans 17 residues. CDR3: CARSRGYSRDRGREQYV. CDR3 bases: TGTGCCAGAAGCCGCGGGTACAGCCGGGACAGGGGGAGGGAGCAGTACGTC.

V gene TRBV7-2 combines with J gene TRBJ1-5, with TRBD1 identical over 10 bases. Trimming cost V 1 base and J 2 bases; bases outside gene matches: 2. The CDR3 loop spans 16 amino acids. CDR1 is SGHTA, CDR2 FQGNSA, per germline. CDR3 region: CASSLGGTGGNQPQHF. The CDR3 bases are TGTGCCAGCAGCTTAGGAGGGACAGGGGGCAATCAGCCCCAGCATTTT.

V and J are TRBV5-8 and TRBJ1-1; D not certain. The length of the CDR3 is 11 residues. The V and J ends lost 0 bases and 8 bases respectively, with 5 bases between them. Looked up from germline, CDR1 is SGHTS and CDR2 is YDEGEE. As DNA, the CDR3 is TGTGCCAGCAGCTTGGGAGGGGAAGCTTTCTTT. Translation: CASSLGGEAFF. The full variable domain, completed using reference TRBV5-8 and TRBJ1-1, is EAGVTQSPTHLIKTRGQQATLRCSPISGHTSVYWYQQALGLGLQFLLWYDEGEERNRGNFPPRFSGRQFPNYSSELNVNALELEDSALYLCASSLGGEAFFGQGTRLTVV.